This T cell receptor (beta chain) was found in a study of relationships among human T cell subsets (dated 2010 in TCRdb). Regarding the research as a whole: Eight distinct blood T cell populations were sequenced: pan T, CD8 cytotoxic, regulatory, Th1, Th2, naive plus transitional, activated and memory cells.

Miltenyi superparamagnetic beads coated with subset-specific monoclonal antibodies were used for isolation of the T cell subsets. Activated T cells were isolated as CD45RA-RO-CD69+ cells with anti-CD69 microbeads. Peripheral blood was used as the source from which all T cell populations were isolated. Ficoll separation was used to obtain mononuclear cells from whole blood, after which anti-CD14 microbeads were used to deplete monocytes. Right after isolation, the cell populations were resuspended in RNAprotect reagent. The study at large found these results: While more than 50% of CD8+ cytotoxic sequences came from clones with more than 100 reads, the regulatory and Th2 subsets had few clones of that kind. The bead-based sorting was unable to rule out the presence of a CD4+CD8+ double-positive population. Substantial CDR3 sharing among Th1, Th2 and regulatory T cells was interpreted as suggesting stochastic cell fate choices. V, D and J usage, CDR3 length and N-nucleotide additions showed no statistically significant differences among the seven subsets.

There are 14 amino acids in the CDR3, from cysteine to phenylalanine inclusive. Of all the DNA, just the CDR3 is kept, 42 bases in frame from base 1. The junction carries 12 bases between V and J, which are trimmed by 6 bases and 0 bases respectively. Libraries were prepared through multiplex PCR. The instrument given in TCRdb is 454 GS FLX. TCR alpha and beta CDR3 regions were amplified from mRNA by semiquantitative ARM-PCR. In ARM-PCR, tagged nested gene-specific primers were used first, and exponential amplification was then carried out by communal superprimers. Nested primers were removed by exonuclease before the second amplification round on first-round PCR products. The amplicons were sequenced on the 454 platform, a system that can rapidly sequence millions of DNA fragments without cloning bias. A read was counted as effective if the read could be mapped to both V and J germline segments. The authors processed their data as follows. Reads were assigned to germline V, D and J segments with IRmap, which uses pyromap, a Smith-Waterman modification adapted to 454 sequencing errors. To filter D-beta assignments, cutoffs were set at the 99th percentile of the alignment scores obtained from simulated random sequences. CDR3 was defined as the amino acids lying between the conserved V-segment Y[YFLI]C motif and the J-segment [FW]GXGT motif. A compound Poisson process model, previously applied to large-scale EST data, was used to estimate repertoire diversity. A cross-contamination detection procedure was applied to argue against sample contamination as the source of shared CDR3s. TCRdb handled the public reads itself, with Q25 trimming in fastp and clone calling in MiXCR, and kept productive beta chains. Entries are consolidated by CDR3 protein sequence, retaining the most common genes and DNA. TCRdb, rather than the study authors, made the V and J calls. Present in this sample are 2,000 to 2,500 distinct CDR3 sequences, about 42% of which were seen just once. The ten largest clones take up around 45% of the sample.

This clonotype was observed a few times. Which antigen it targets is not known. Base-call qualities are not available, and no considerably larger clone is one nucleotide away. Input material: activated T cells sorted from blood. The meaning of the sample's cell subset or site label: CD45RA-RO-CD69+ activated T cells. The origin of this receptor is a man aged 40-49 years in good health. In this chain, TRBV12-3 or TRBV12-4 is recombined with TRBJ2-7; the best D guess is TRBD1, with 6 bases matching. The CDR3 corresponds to CASSQQGDSYEQYF. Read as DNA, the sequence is TGTGCCAGCAGCCAACAGGGAGACTCCTACGAGCAGTACTTC.